The 2 T cell receptor beta chains below come from one sample, sequenced in a study of blood T cell repertoires in COVID-19. TCRdb keeps only in-frame clones here, not all; method: immunoSEQ multiplex PCR. The repertoire has 300,000 to 350,000 clones, 90% of them found once; the top ten carry 0.8% to 1.3%. Sequencing was carried out using peripheral blood. The receptors were gathered from a woman aged 40 to 50 with COVID-19, enrolled during active disease.

V and J are TRBV10-3 and TRBJ2-3; D unclear. The CDR3 is 13 residues long. The germline V and J ends were trimmed by 3 bases and 6 bases, with 10 bases remaining between them. The germline V gene has CDR1 ENHRY and CDR2 SYGVKD. The CDR3 coding sequence is TGTGCCATCAGTGACCCCCCCGGGGATACGCAGTATTTT. Translation gives CAISDPPGDTQYF.

Turning to this clone: The sample has other DNA sequences that encode this CDR3 too. The V call is TRBV28, the J call TRBJ1-1; D is possibly TRBD1 (6 bases). The CDR3 contains 13 residues. Germline V CDR1 and CDR2: MDHEN, SYDVKM. With 5 bases removed from V and 1 base from J, the gap between germline ends came to 8 bases. The CDR3 reads CASSLQGNTEAFF. The CDR3 DNA reads TGTGCCAGCAGTCTACAGGGGAACACTGAAGCTTTCTTT.